Listed below are T cell receptor beta chains from one sample, sequenced in a study of shared clonotypes between healthy human individuals. The assay was immunoSEQ multiplex PCR, and TCRdb's table has in-frame clones only and misses some. This sample carries 1.5 million to 2.5 million clones, about 95% of them seen once, and the ten largest clones take 0.9% to 1.5%. The source material was naive CD8+ T cells sorted from blood. These receptors originate from a man aged 18 to 29 in good health. CDR3s include the opening cysteine and the closing phenylalanine or tryptophan. D genes are given only for firm matches. Clone size is given for some rows only: seen once, a few or many times, or a class if the clone is expanded.

TRBV30,NA,NA,TRBJ1-2,12,TGTGCCTGGGGGAAGGTCAGGGAAGACTACACCTTC,CAWGKVREDYTF
TRBV30,NA,few,TRBJ2-2,10,TGTGCCTGGGGGCTAGGGGAGCTGTTTTTT,CAWGLGELFF
TRBV5-4,NA,once,TRBJ1-4,13,TGTGCCAGCAGGCCTCCAGGGGCAGAAAAACTGTTTTTT,CASRPPGAEKLFF
TRBV7-7,TRBD1,NA,TRBJ2-5,15,TGTGCTAGCAGCTCGACAGGGAGATATTTGGAGACCCAGTACTTC,CASSSTGRYLETQYF
TRBV6-6,TRBD1,NA,TRBJ1-2,14,TGTGCCAGCAGTTATTACGGGACAGGGGATGGCTACACCTTC,CASSYYGTGDGYTF
TRBV7-8,NA,NA,TRBJ2-2,11,TGTGCCAGCAGCGCGACTGGGGAGCTGTTTTTT,CASSATGELFF
TRBV5-6,NA,NA,TRBJ1-1,13,TGTGCCAGCAGCCTCGACCGGGGCACTGAAGCTTTCTTT,CASSLDRGTEAFF
TRBV30,TRBD1,NA,TRBJ2-5,11,TGTGCCTGGACCGAAGGGGGACAGGTCTACTTC,CAWTEGGQVYF
TRBV10-3,NA,NA,TRBJ2-1,14,TGTGCCATCAGTGAGTCGAAAATCACAAATGAGCAGTTCTTC,CAISESKITNEQFF
TRBV7-3,NA,NA,TRBJ2-1,15,TGTGCCAGCAGCTCCACGGGGGGCCTCCTGGGGGAGCAGTTCTTC,CASSSTGGLLGEQFF
TRBV11-2,TRBD1,NA,TRBJ2-1,15,TGTGCCAGCAGCTTACGAGGGGGCGGCTACAATGAGCAGTTCTTC,CASSLRGGGYNEQFF
TRBV4-2,TRBD2,NA,TRBJ2-7,13,TGTGCCAGCAGCCAGGGACTAGGCTACGAGCAGTACTTC,CASSQGLGYEQYF
TRBV5-6,TRBD1,NA,TRBJ1-2,15,TGTGCCAGCAGCTTTGGGACAGGGGGGAGGAATGGCTACACCTTC,CASSFGTGGRNGYTF
TRBV27,TRBD1,NA,TRBJ2-5,14,TGTGCCAGCAGTTCCATCGGACAGGGGGAGACCCAGTACTTC,CASSSIGQGETQYF
TRBV27,NA,NA,TRBJ2-4,14,TGTGCCAGCAGCTTGCGGGGTCCCAAAAACATTCAGTACTTC,CASSLRGPKNIQYF
TRBV7-9,NA,NA,TRBJ2-7,17,TGTGCCAGCAGCCTACGGAATAGGCAGGGGAACCCCTACGAGCAGTACTTC,CASSLRNRQGNPYEQYF
TRBV5-6,NA,NA,TRBJ2-7,13,TGTGCCAGCAGCTTGACAGGGTGGGACGAGCAGTACTTC,CASSLTGWDEQYF
TRBV5-1,TRBD2,NA,TRBJ2-7,14,TGCGCCAGCAGCTCAACTAGCGGGCCCTACGAGCAGTACTTC,CASSSTSGPYEQYF
TRBV4-1,NA,NA,TRBJ1-1,15,TGCGCCAGCAGTCCCACTCGGACCTATTCCCATGAAGCTTTCTTT,CASSPTRTYSHEAFF
TRBV9,NA,NA,TRBJ1-1,15,TGTGCCAGCAGCGTAGGGGTATTGGCAGGAACTGAAGCTTTCTTT,CASSVGVLAGTEAFF
TRBV5-1,NA,NA,TRBJ1-2,15,TGCGCCAGCAGCTTGGGTCCGGGGGGCCTCTATGGCTACACCTTC,CASSLGPGGLYGYTF
TRBV6-5,NA,once,TRBJ1-2,14,TGTGCCAGCAGTTATATTATAGGGGCCGGGGGCTACACCTTC,CASSYIIGAGGYTF
TRBV5-4,NA,once,TRBJ2-7,13,TGTGCCAGCAGCTTGGGAAGGACCTACGAGCAGTACTTC,CASSLGRTYEQYF
TRBV11-2,NA,NA,TRBJ1-3,14,TGTGCCAGCAGCCCAGACGGAGCTGGAAACACCATATATTTT,CASSPDGAGNTIYF
TRBV10-1,NA,NA,TRBJ2-3,15,TGCGCCAGCAGTCCCACGCAGTCGAACACAGATACGCAGTATTTT,CASSPTQSNTDTQYF
TRBV27,NA,NA,TRBJ2-7,13,TGTGCCAGCAGTTGGGGCAGTACCTACGAGCAGTACTTC,CASSWGSTYEQYF
TRBV4-1,NA,NA,TRBJ1-1,13,TGCGCCAGCAGCCTACAGGGGAACACTGAAGCTTTCTTT,CASSLQGNTEAFF
TRBV27,NA,NA,TRBJ1-5,15,TGTGCCAGCAGTTTAGGGACATCTAGCAATCAGCCCCAGCATTTT,CASSLGTSSNQPQHF
TRBV4-3,NA,NA,TRBJ2-3,15,TGCGCCAGCAGCCAAGATAGAAACCCCACAGATACGCAGTATTTT,CASSQDRNPTDTQYF
TRBV13,NA,few,TRBJ1-6,14,TGTGCCAGCAGCCTCCGCGGGGGTGGTTCACCCCTCCACTTT,CASSLRGGGSPLHF
TRBV14,NA,NA,TRBJ1-4,17,TGTGCCAGCAGCCAAGATGTAGGATTACAGCTGCATGAAAAACTGTTTTTT,CASSQDVGLQLHEKLFF
TRBV5-1,NA,NA,TRBJ1-1,15,TGCGCCAGCAGCGAAACCGGGGTGTCAGTCACTGAAGCTTTCTTT,CASSETGVSVTEAFF
TRBV4-3,TRBD2,NA,TRBJ2-3,17,TGCGCCAGCAGCCAAGAACTAGCGGGAGGCCTCACAGATACGCAGTATTTT,CASSQELAGGLTDTQYF
TRBV2,TRBD1,NA,TRBJ2-7,12,TGTGCCAACCGGGACAGTGCCTACGAGCAGTACTTC,CANRDSAYEQYF
TRBV29-1,TRBD2,NA,TRBJ2-1,14,TGCAGCGTAGCTCCCGGGCTAGCGGGAGATGAGCAGTTCTTC,CSVAPGLAGDEQFF
TRBV5-1,TRBD1,NA,TRBJ1-2,14,TGCGCCAGCAGCTTGGCGGGGACAGGGGATGGCTACACCTTC,CASSLAGTGDGYTF
TRBV7-6,NA,NA,TRBJ2-3,13,TGTGCCAGCAGCTTAGCGCTAACAGATACGCAGTATTTT,CASSLALTDTQYF
TRBV9,NA,NA,TRBJ2-7,14,TGTGCCAGCAGCCCAGCGGGCAACTCCTACGAGCAGTACTTC,CASSPAGNSYEQYF
TRBV9,NA,NA,TRBJ1-1,14,TGTGCCAGCAGCGTGGGTATGAGAGGCACTGAAGCTTTCTTT,CASSVGMRGTEAFF
TRBV2,NA,once,TRBJ2-3,15,TGTGCCGGCAGTGACCCAGGGCGTGACACAGATACGCAGTATTTT,CAGSDPGRDTDTQYF
TRBV6-5,NA,NA,TRBJ1-6,14,TGTGCCAGCAGTTACGCAGCGTATAATTCACCCCTCCACTTT,CASSYAAYNSPLHF
TRBV5-4,NA,NA,TRBJ2-7,11,TGTGCCAGCAGCTTGGTGAGCGTGGAGGAGTTC,CASSLVSVEEF
TRBV10-2,NA,NA,TRBJ1-5,16,TGCGCCAGCAGTGAGGACGGGGAAGGGCCCAATCAGCCCCAGCATTTT,CASSEDGEGPNQPQHF
TRBV7-9,NA,NA,TRBJ2-1,16,TGTGCCAGCAGCTTAGAGGCGATTAGGACCTACAATGAGCAGTTCTTC,CASSLEAIRTYNEQFF
TRBV4-1,NA,NA,TRBJ2-2,16,TGCGCCAGCAGCCAAAAAGACGGAGCGAACACCGGGGAGCTGTTTTTT,CASSQKDGANTGELFF
TRBV19,NA,once,TRBJ1-2,15,TGTGCCAGTAGTATCCCCGGGACTGAAAACTATGGCTACACCTTC,CASSIPGTENYGYTF
TRBV10-3,NA,NA,TRBJ2-5,13,TGTGCCATCAGAGACAGTGGGCAAGAGACCCAGTACTTC,CAIRDSGQETQYF
TRBV15,NA,NA,TRBJ2-7,14,TGTGCCACCAGCAGAGAAGGTTACGGGAACGAGCAGTACTTC,CATSREGYGNEQYF
TRBV5-4,TRBD1,NA,TRBJ1-2,14,TGTGCCAGCAGCTACGGACAGGGGGCGGATGGCTACACCTTC,CASSYGQGADGYTF
TRBV4-3,NA,NA,TRBJ2-2,17,TGCGCCAGCAGCCAAGATCTCCGGGACTCTTACACCGGGGAGCTGTTTTTT,CASSQDLRDSYTGELFF
TRBV7-3,NA,NA,TRBJ2-7,14,TGTGCCAGCAGCTTAAGGGCGGGGTCGGACGAGCAGTACTTC,CASSLRAGSDEQYF
TRBV15,NA,NA,TRBJ1-2,15,TGTGCCACCAGCAGACATAGGGACCCTCCAAATGGCTACACCTTC,CATSRHRDPPNGYTF
TRBV29-1,NA,NA,TRBJ1-2,13,TGCAGCGTTGGGGGCAGGGCCGACTATGGCTACACCTTC,CSVGGRADYGYTF
TRBV4-3,TRBD2,NA,TRBJ2-7,15,TGCGCCAGCAGCCAAGGGGCTAGCGGGAGCTACGAGCAGTACTTC,CASSQGASGSYEQYF
TRBV7-6,NA,NA,TRBJ1-3,15,TGTGCCAGCAGCTTAGGAGAAGGAACCGGAAACACCATATATTTT,CASSLGEGTGNTIYF
TRBV2,TRBD2,NA,TRBJ2-3,17,TGTGCCAGCAGCACGTCCTTTAGCGGGGGGCACACAGATACGCAGTATTTT,CASSTSFSGGHTDTQYF
TRBV19,NA,NA,TRBJ2-5,15,TGTGCCAGTATGTGGGGGGACAGTCAACAAGAGACCCAGTACTTC,CASMWGDSQQETQYF
TRBV11-2,TRBD1,once,TRBJ1-1,14,TGTGCCAGCAGCTTCCCACAGGGGGGTACTGAAGCTTTCTTT,CASSFPQGGTEAFF
TRBV5-4,NA,NA,TRBJ2-2,15,TGTGCCAGCAGCTTGCTTTCAGGGAAAGTCGGGGAGCTGTTTTTT,CASSLLSGKVGELFF
TRBV6-1,NA,once,TRBJ2-7,14,TGTGCCAGCAGAGATGAGGGGAGGTCCTACGAGCAGTACTTC,CASRDEGRSYEQYF